These 32 T cell receptor beta chains came from one sample sequenced in a study of a mutant IDH1 vaccine in newly diagnosed glioma. Their recognized antigens are unknown. As to time point: week 5, during vaccination. All doses held 300 ug of mutant IDH1 20-mer peptide, with topical imiquimod. The table came from immunoSEQ multiplex PCR; TCRdb's copy has only in-frame clones and leaves some out. The table has some 42,000 clones, 80% to 90% seen once; the top ten hold over 1.5%. The sample consisted of PBMCs, taken from a glioma patient whose treatment included an IDH1 peptide vaccine. The source of these receptors is a man between 40 and 49 years old with glioma.

The rearrangement joins TRBV7-8 to TRBJ2-2; no firm D call. With 5 bases removed from V and 6 bases from J, the gap between germline ends came to 13 bases. Germline V gives CDR1 SGHVS, CDR2 FQNEAQ. The CDR3 is made up of 14 amino acids. CDR3 bases: TGTGCCAGCAGCGGTTCCGAGTGGGCCGGGGAGCTGTTTTTT. It translates to CASSGSEWAGELFF.

This clone has only one observation. The CDR3 DNA follows: TGTGCCAGTAGTAAAGGGCTAGCGGGGCATGGGAGCTCCTACGAGCAGTACTTC. This sequence encodes CASSKGLAGHGSSYEQYF. The J gene is TRBJ2-7, the V gene TRBV19; 9 bases line up with TRBD2. V was clipped by 4 bases and J by 0 bases; unmatched bases: 13. The CDR3 contains 18 residues. From germline, CDR1 is LNHDA and CDR2 SQIVND (reference sequence). The whole variable domain, filled in from reference TRBV19 and TRBJ2-7, reads DGGITQSPKYLFRKEGQNVTLSCEQNLNHDAMYWYRQDPGQGLRLIYYSQIVNDFQKGDIAEGYSVSREKKESFPLTVTSAQKNPTAFYLCASSKGLAGHGSSYEQYFGPGTRLTVT.

This clone showed up just a few times. The chain's CDR3 is CASSFHGELFF. CDR3 coding DNA: TGCGCCAGCAGCTTCCACGGGGAGCTGTTTTTT. The J gene is TRBJ2-2, the V gene TRBV4-1; D is unresolved. The CDR3 consists of 11 residues. Germline assignment: CDR1 MGHRA and CDR2 YSYEKL. V shed 5 bases and J shed 7 bases, with 5 bases lying between them.

The chain employs TRBV7-8 and TRBJ1-6; D unclear. V was trimmed by 5 bases and J by 7 bases, leaving 6 bases between them. There are 12 residues in the CDR3. CDR1 SGHVS and CDR2 FQNEAQ come from the germline V gene. CDR3 sequence (DNA): TGTGCCAGCAGCAACCCCAATTCACCCCTCCACTTT. The encoded protein is CASSNPNSPLHF.

The V gene is TRBV5-1, the J gene TRBJ2-7, with D uncertain. CDR3 size: 14 residues. Trimming cost V 1 base and J 0 bases, with 8 bases left between them. From germline, CDR1 is SGHRS and CDR2 YFSETQ. CDR3 nucleotides: TGCGCCAGCAGCTTGCAAGCGTTCTCCTACGAGCAGTACTTC. Translating gives CASSLQAFSYEQYF.

The rearrangement joins TRBV6-5 to TRBJ2-7, with TRBD2 as a possible D gene (5 bases). The germline CDR1 and CDR2 sequences are MNHEY and SVGAGI. The CDR3 consists of 15 residues. V gave up 6 bases and J gave up 6 bases, with 21 bases separating them. The CDR3 nucleotides read TGTGCCAGCAGGATTATTTCGGACTGGAGGCTCGAGCAGTACTTC. Translating it yields CASRIISDWRLEQYF.

The chain links TRBV28 to TRBJ2-7; no definite D call. V was pared by 6 bases and J by 2 bases, with 11 bases between. The CDR3 is made up of 13 amino acids. Germline assignment: CDR1 MDHEN and CDR2 SYDVKM. The DNA for the CDR3 is TGTGCCAGCAGCGCCGTTAGCCCCTACGAGCAGTACTTC. Translating gives CASSAVSPYEQYF.

V and J are TRBV4-3 and TRBJ1-3; no clear D. This CDR3 has 13 amino acids. Germline V CDR1 and CDR2: LGHNA, YSLEER. Trimming took 1 base from V and 7 from J, leaving 8 bases between them. For the CDR3, the DNA is TGCGCCAGCAGCCAAGGTTTCAGGAACACCATATATTTT. It yields the protein CASSQGFRNTIYF.

V is TRBV7-2 and J is TRBJ2-7; 9 bases align to TRBD1. From germline, CDR1 is SGHTA and CDR2 FQGNSA. After removal of 5 bases from V and 4 bases from J, the junction contained 12 bases not matched to a gene. The CDR3 is 16 amino acids. The CDR3: CASSSRQGEGIYEQYF. CDR3 DNA: TGTGCCAGCAGCAGCCGACAGGGGGAAGGAATTTACGAGCAGTACTTC. The full variable domain, rest sourced from reference TRBV7-2 and TRBJ2-7, is GAGVSQSPSNKVTEKGKDVELRCDPISGHTALYWYRQSLGQGLEFLIYFQGNSAPDKSGLPSDRFSAERTGGSVSTLTIQRTQQEDSAVYLCASSSRQGEGIYEQYFGPGTRLTVT.

The chain couples TRBV5-1 to TRBJ1-1; maybe TRBD1 (6 bases). Germline V gene sequence: CDR1 SGHRS, CDR2 YFSETQ. The CDR3 extends over 13 amino acids. V lost 4 bases and J 2 bases, leaving 9 bases between the germline ends. The CDR3 nucleotides are TGCGCCAGCAGCAACAGGGTAAACACTGAAGCTTTCTTT. Its translation is CASSNRVNTEAFF. The variable domain in full, completed from reference TRBV5-1 and TRBJ1-1, reads KAGVTQTPRYLIKTRGQQVTLSCSPISGHRSVSWYQQTPGQGLQFLFEYFSETQRNKGNFPGRFSGRQFSNSRSEMNVSTLELGDSALYLCASSNRVNTEAFFGQGTRLTVV.

The CDR3 DNA follows: TGTGCCAGCAGTACACCTGGGACTAGCGGGAGGGCCGGGGAGCTGTTTTTT. Its translation: CASSTPGTSGRAGELFF. The chain carries TRBV28 and TRBJ2-2; 16 nucleotides match TRBD2. J lost 6 bases, V lost 5 bases, and 6 bases had no gene match. This CDR3 comprises 17 residues. Germline V gene lookup returns CDR1 MDHEN and CDR2 SYDVKM. Based on the CDR3 plus reference TRBV28 and TRBJ2-2, the full variable domain is DVKVTQSSRYLVKRTGEKVFLECVQDMDHENMFWYRQDPGLGLRLIYFSYDVKMKEKGDIPEGYSVSREKKERFSLILESASTNQTSMYLCASSTPGTSGRAGELFFGEGSRLTVL.

The V call is TRBV27, the J call TRBJ2-5; D is undetermined. CDR1 is MNHEY, CDR2 SMNVEV, per germline (reference sequence). V lost 2 bases and J lost 5, with 15 bases in between. The length of the CDR3 is 15 residues. The CDR3 region has the DNA TGTGCCAGCAGTTTACCGTGGAGAGCTGGGGAGACCCAGTACTTC. Protein product: CASSLPWRAGETQYF.

The V and J genes are TRBV10-3 and TRBJ1-1, with 9 nucleotides matching TRBD1. This CDR3 comprises 13 residues. V was clipped by 6 bases and J by 7 bases; unmatched bases: 6. Germline V lookup: CDR1 ENHRY, CDR2 SYGVKD. The CDR3 reads CAISGQGMGEAFF. The CDR3 DNA reads TGTGCCATCAGCGGACAGGGGATGGGTGAAGCTTTCTTT.

The chain carries TRBV11-2 and TRBJ2-5; D ambiguous. The CDR3 runs 11 residues. CDR1 is SGHAT and CDR2 is FQNNGV in the germline V gene. Trimming cost V 5 bases and J 5 bases, with 6 bases left between them. The CDR3 loop is CASSPHETQYF. CDR3 in DNA: TGTGCCAGCAGCCCCCATGAGACCCAGTACTTC.

The chain uses TRBV7-9 and TRBJ1-1, with a weak D call TRBD1 (5 bases). CDR1 SEHNR and CDR2 FQNEAQ come from the germline V gene (reference sequence). V lost 5 bases to trimming and J lost 1 base, with 11 bases between them. The CDR3 extends over 14 amino acids. The CDR3 DNA reads TGTGCCAGCAGCAGAAGGGACGGGAACACTGAAGCTTTCTTT. Protein product: CASSRRDGNTEAFF.

The chain combines TRBV23-1 with TRBJ2-7; no definite D call. TRBV23-1 is noted as an ORF with a role that remains uncertain. Between the trimmed V and J ends, which lost 10 bases and 6 bases, there was a span of 22 bases. The CDR3 is made up of 14 amino acids. The CDR3 region has the DNA TGCGCCAACCTAAATCTGGGCCTCGATCCCGAGCAGTACTTC. Translated: CANLNLGLDPEQYF.

The V and J genes are TRBV18 and TRBJ2-5; no firm D call. The CDR3 runs 12 residues. Germline values: CDR1 KGHSH, CDR2 LQKENI. The V and J ends lost 4 bases and 2 bases respectively, with 5 bases between them. The CDR3 sequence is CASSLDQETQYF. DNA for the CDR3: TGTGCCAGCTCACTCGATCAAGAGACCCAGTACTTC.

The chain couples TRBV9 to TRBJ2-1; 8 positions match TRBD2. V lost 7 bases and J lost 2; bases outside the gene matches: 8. The CDR3 runs to 15 residues. Per germline, CDR1 SGDLS and CDR2 YYNGEE. Here the CDR3 reads CASAATSGTYNEQFF. The CDR3 DNA sequence: TGTGCCAGCGCCGCAACTAGCGGAACCTACAATGAGCAGTTCTTC.

V usage is TRBV5-6 and J usage is TRBJ2-4, with 13 bases identical to TRBD2. Per the germline V gene, CDR1 is SGHDT and CDR2 is YYEEEE. The CDR3 contains 15 residues. V lost 6 bases and J lost 7; bases outside the gene matches: 7. CDR3 DNA sequence: TGTGCCAGCACAACTAGCGGGAGGGGGGGTAACATTCAGTACTTC. This codes for CASTTSGRGGNIQYF.

The chain joins TRBV5-1 to TRBJ2-1; D perhaps matches TRBD1 (6 bases). The CDR3 contains 14 residues. The germline gives CDR1 SGHRS, CDR2 YFSETQ. The germline V and J ends were trimmed by 4 bases and 4 bases, with 12 bases remaining between them. This CDR3 is CASSESQGYNEQFF. CDR3 nucleotide sequence: TGCGCCAGCAGCGAGTCTCAGGGGTACAATGAGCAGTTCTTC.

The rearrangement links TRBV5-4 to TRBJ2-7; D is undetermined. V lost 3 bases, J lost 2 bases, and 6 bases lay in between. Germline-derived CDR1 and CDR2 are SGHNT and YYREEE (reference sequence). This CDR3 contains 12 residues. CDR3 sequence (DNA): TGTGCCAGCAGCTCGAACCCCTACGAGCAGTACTTC. This translates into CASSSNPYEQYF.

The rearrangement joins TRBV12-5 to TRBJ2-2, with 7 bases fitting TRBD2. The V segment lost 0 bases and the J segment 3 bases; nucleotides outside the gene matches: 10. The CDR3 contains 18 residues. Germline CDR1 LGHNT, CDR2 FRNRAP. The CDR3 DNA reads as TGTGCTAGTGGTTTGGTAAAAGACGGGAGGTCTGACACCGGGGAGCTGTTTTTT. Translating gives CASGLVKDGRSDTGELFF. Supplemented by reference TRBV12-5 and TRBJ2-2, the full variable domain reads DARVTQTPRHKVTEMGQEVTMRCQPILGHNTVFWYRQTMMQGLELLAYFRNRAPLDDSGMPKDRFSAEMPDATLATLKIQPSEPRDSAVYFCASGLVKDGRSDTGELFFGEGSRLTVL.

This chain connects TRBV5-1 to TRBJ2-7; 8 bases agree with TRBD1. The length of the CDR3 is 14 residues. Looked up from germline, CDR1 is SGHRS and CDR2 is YFSETQ. The V gene end was trimmed by 2 bases and the J gene end by 3 bases; junction bases not matched to a gene: 4. CDR3 residues: CASSFSTGGYEQYF. Written as DNA, the CDR3 is TGCGCCAGCAGCTTTTCTACAGGGGGCTACGAGCAGTACTTC.

V gene TRBV28 combines with J gene TRBJ2-7; a weak D match, TRBD1 (6 bases). Trimming left V 6 bases short and J 5 bases short, with 17 bases between. This CDR3 spans 14 amino acids. The germline V gene encodes CDR1 MDHEN and CDR2 SYDVKM. CDR3 nucleotide sequence: TGTGCCAGCAGGGAACAGGGACCTCGGGACGAGCAGTACTTC. Encoded protein: CASREQGPRDEQYF.

This chain uses TRBV19 with TRBJ2-1; TRBD2 might be the D (6 bases). The CDR3 length is 15 residues. Trimming took off 6 bases at V and 3 bases at J, with 15 bases between the two ends. Germline CDR1 is LNHDA and CDR2 is SQIVND (reference sequence). CDR3 loop: CASRPRDSNYNEQFF. As DNA, the CDR3 is TGTGCCAGTAGACCCCGGGACTCAAACTACAATGAGCAGTTCTTC.

The gene calls are TRBV19 and TRBJ2-1; D call uncertain. The CDR3 loop spans 12 amino acids. The germline CDR1 and CDR2 sequences are LNHDA and SQIVND (reference sequence). The V gene lost 3 bases and the J gene lost 11 bases, with 11 bases spanning the gap. This CDR3 reads CASSIPAAKQFF. In DNA form, the CDR3 reads TGTGCCAGTAGTATTCCTGCAGCCAAGCAGTTCTTC.

The chain links TRBV19 to TRBJ2-3; 7 bases fit TRBD1. Germline trimming cut 5 bases from V and 0 bases from J; bases unmatched to any gene: 11. The CDR3 covers 17 residues. Germline V gene data show CDR1 as LNHDA and CDR2 as SQIVND (reference sequence). Here the CDR3 DNA reads TGTGCCAGTAGTCCATTACAGGGGACCCCTAGCACAGATACGCAGTATTTT. Translation: CASSPLQGTPSTDTQYF.

This chain connects TRBV28 to TRBJ2-7; no firm D call. Germline loops: CDR1 MDHEN, CDR2 SYDVKM. This CDR3 is 17 amino acids long. The V end lost 4 bases, the J end lost 0 bases, and 19 bases lay between the germline ends. The DNA of the CDR3 is TGTGCCAGCAGTTCCTTTTTCGGTCAGGAGAGCTCCTACGAGCAGTACTTC. Residues: CASSSFFGQESSYEQYF.

The chain employs TRBV19 and TRBJ2-7; 8 bases fit TRBD1. The CDR3 has 13 residues. Germline V gives CDR1 LNHDA, CDR2 SQIVND (reference sequence). Germline trimming cut 6 bases from V and 2 bases from J; bases unmatched to any gene: 3. The CDR3 here is CASRMTGAYEQYF. CDR3 sequence (DNA): TGTGCCAGTAGGATGACAGGGGCCTACGAGCAGTACTTC.

This clone was observed once. The genes are TRBV29-1 and TRBJ1-1, with TRBD1 as a possible D gene (6 bases). The germline V and J ends were trimmed by 4 bases and 3 bases, with 12 bases remaining between them. Per germline, CDR1 SQVTM and CDR2 ANQGSEA. CDR3 length equals 13 residues. Here the CDR3 reads CSVVRGTHTEAFF. The CDR3 bases are TGCAGCGTTGTTCGGGGGACACACACTGAAGCTTTCTTT.

A word on this clone: The sample contains more than one DNA sequence encoding this CDR3. This rearrangement joins TRBV18 to TRBJ2-5, with D tentatively TRBD1 or TRBD2 (5 bases each). The CDR3 runs to 13 residues. The V gene's germline CDR1 is KGHSH and CDR2 LQKENI. Trimming removed 1 base at V and 5 bases at J, with 8 bases between. This CDR3 reads CASSPRGEETQYF. The CDR3 coding sequence is TGTGCCAGCTCACCACGAGGGGAGGAGACCCAGTACTTC.

V is TRBV21-1 and J is TRBJ2-5. TRBV21-1 is given as a pseudogene. The CDR3 is 17 amino acids. The CDR3 bases are TGTGCCAGCAGCAAAGGAGAATTAGACAGGGAGGGAGAGACCCAGTACTTC. Translation: CASSKGELDREGETQYF.